The clone carrying this T cell receptor beta chain was observed at least ten times. The antigen remains undetermined. The sample comes from a study of beta chain features in type 1 diabetes. Overall study results and limits: It was among patients, rather than healthy donors, that naive, central memory and Treg TCRB repertoires appeared more similar.

V gave up 4 bases and J gave up 8 bases, with 11 bases separating them. CDR1 is SGHTA, CDR2 FQGNSA, per germline. This CDR3 is 12 amino acids long. The isolated RNA, all of it, was reverse transcribed, so expressed TCRB transcripts were what got sequenced. TCRdb keeps only in-frame clones here, not all; method: immunoSEQ multiplex PCR. The table has about 150,000 clones, approximately 12% seen once. This sequence was found in a man aged 18 to 29 in good health. This sequence joins TRBV7-2 and TRBJ1-2, with D possibly being TRBD1 (5 bases). Source material: central memory CD4+ T cells from blood. DNA for the CDR3: TGTGCCAGCAGCTCCTCAGGGTCCGGCTACACCTTC. It codes for CASSSSGSGYTF. Drawing the rest from reference TRBV7-2 and TRBJ1-2, the complete variable domain is GAGVSQSPSNKVTEKGKDVELRCDPISGHTALYWYRQSLGQGLEFLIYFQGNSAPDKSGLPSDRFSAERTGGSVSTLTIQRTQQEDSAVYLCASSSSGSGYTFGSGTRLTVV.